This T cell receptor (beta chain) was captured by sequencing in a study of identical twins. The V gene's germline CDR1 is DFQATT and CDR2 SNEGSKA (reference sequence). V was pared by 3 bases and J by 7 bases, with 6 bases between. The CDR3 has 11 residues. TCRdb re-called the 5' RACE reads through MiXCR, storing one row per CDR3 protein. The profile shows 250,000 to 350,000 distinct CDR3 sequences, around 9.7% of them singletons. There are a few counts of this clonotype. This sample also appeared in a second study, on yellow fever vaccine responses in identical twins.

This chain joins TRBV20-1 and TRBJ2-2; D gene uncertain. This sequence originates from a woman aged 18-29 years in good health. Sequences were obtained from CD8+ T cells sorted from blood. CDR3 bases: TGCAGTGCTAGCCATCACGGGGAGCTGTTTTTT. Its protein product is CSASHHGELFF.